The 21 T cell receptor beta chains listed next were all sequenced from one sample in a study of cytomegalovirus exposure and HLA in healthy donors. The PCR ran on 60 Vbeta and 13 Jbeta primers. The data were produced by immunoSEQ multiplex PCR, yet TCRdb's version contains in-frame clones alone and is incomplete. The table has under 130,000 clones, around 80% seen once; the top ten hold 6% to 8%. The sample taken for sequencing was PBMCs. Receptors were obtained from a man aged 25-45 years in good health and CMV-seropositive.

The gene calls are TRBV5-4 and TRBJ1-2, with D hard to call. The CDR3 sequence is 13 residues long. The V and J ends lost 3 bases and 8 bases respectively, with 14 bases between them. Germline-derived CDR1 and CDR2 are SGHNT and YYREEE (reference sequence). The CDR3 is CASSSTPAEGYTF. CDR3 nucleotide sequence: TGTGCCAGCAGCTCGACTCCCGCGGAGGGCTACACCTTC.

The V call is TRBV4-1, the J call TRBJ2-7, with a tentative D call TRBD1 (6 bases). CDR1 is MGHRA and CDR2 is YSYEKL in the germline V gene. The length of the CDR3 is 18 residues. V was pared by 1 base and J by 6 bases, with 25 bases between. As DNA, the CDR3 is TGCGCCAGCAGCCAAGGGGTGCCCCCGGGACACGGAGCGCGCGAGCAGTACTTC. Its translation: CASSQGVPPGHGAREQYF.

Only one count was recorded for this clone. The V gene is TRBV6-6, the J gene TRBJ2-7; D uncertain. Trimming removed 4 bases at V and 5 bases at J, with 6 bases between. The CDR3 length is 11 residues. Germline V gives CDR1 MNHNY, CDR2 SVGAGI (reference sequence). CDR3 residues: CASSSRDEQYF. CDR3 sequence (DNA): TGTGCCAGCAGTTCCCGTGACGAGCAGTACTTC.

V is TRBV27 and J is TRBJ2-7; tentatively, D is TRBD1 (6 bases). This CDR3 has 13 residues. Germline CDR1 is MNHEY and CDR2 is SMNVEV (reference sequence). V gave up 4 bases and J gave up 4 bases, with 11 bases separating them. Here the CDR3 reads CASSSSGTYEQYF. Written as DNA, the CDR3 is TGTGCCAGCAGTTCATCCGGGACATACGAGCAGTACTTC.

This rearrangement joins TRBV2 to TRBJ1-3; D is unclear. Germline CDR1 reads SNHLY; CDR2 reads FYNNEI. CDR3 length equals 16 residues. Trimming took off 5 bases at V and 4 bases at J, with 18 bases between the two ends. The CDR3 region is CASSPTGPGSGNTIYF. The CDR3 region has the DNA TGTGCCAGCAGTCCTACTGGACCGGGGTCGGGAAACACCATATATTTT.

The gene calls are TRBV7-9 and TRBJ1-3; TRBD1 matches at 8 bases. V trimming: 5 bases; J trimming: 4 bases; junction bases outside the gene matches: 4. The germline CDR1 and CDR2 sequences are SEHNR and FQNEAQ (reference sequence). The CDR3 runs to 14 residues. Here the CDR3 reads CASSPRQGGNTIYF. The CDR3 nucleotides are TGTGCCAGCAGCCCCCGACAGGGGGGAAACACCATATATTTT.

As DNA, the CDR3 is TGTGCCAGCAGTACGACTACGGGTATGAGTTTCTTT. Its protein product is CASSTTTGMSFF. The rearrangement links TRBV6-5 to TRBJ1-1; D not resolved. V lost 5 bases to trimming and J lost 13 bases, with 17 bases between them. The germline gives CDR1 MNHEY, CDR2 SVGAGI. The CDR3 loop spans 12 amino acids.

This clone has only a few counts. The V call is TRBV10-1, the J call TRBJ2-3; the match to TRBD1 covers 9 bases. CDR1 and CDR2 (germline): WNHNN, SYGVQD (reference sequence). The V gene end was trimmed by 6 bases and the J gene end by 4 bases; junction bases not matched to a gene: 8. The CDR3 runs 15 residues. The DNA of the CDR3 is TGCGCCAGCAGATCGACAGGGGGAAACCCAGATACGCAGTATTTT. Residues: CASRSTGGNPDTQYF.

The chain employs TRBV7-2 and TRBJ2-3, with 9 bases matching TRBD1. Germline V gene sequence: CDR1 SGHTA, CDR2 FQGNSA. With 6 bases clipped from V and 4 bases from J, the junction kept 8 bases outside the gene matches. This CDR3 spans 15 amino acids. CDR3 region: CASRTGTGNPDTQYF. The CDR3, as DNA: TGTGCCAGCAGAACCGGGACAGGGAACCCAGATACGCAGTATTTT.

This chain connects TRBV5-4 to TRBJ2-2; TRBD1 matches 12 bases. CDR3 size: 15 residues. Germline CDR1 is SGHNT and CDR2 is YYREEE (reference sequence). Trimming at V came to 4 bases and at J to 7 bases, leaving 5 bases not matched to a gene. DNA of the CDR3: TGTGCCAGCAGCAGGGACAGGGGGCCGGGCGGGGAGCTGTTTTTT. It is translated as CASSRDRGPGGELFF.

The chain links TRBV6-4 to TRBJ1-1; D uncertain. Germline V gene sequence: CDR1 MRHNA, CDR2 SNTAGT. The CDR3 runs 14 residues. Trimming pared 5 bases from V and 5 bases from J, leaving 15 bases between. CDR3 sequence reads: CASSPRPGETEAFF. CDR3 DNA sequence: TGTGCCAGCAGTCCAAGGCCCGGAGAGACTGAAGCTTTCTTT.

The chain couples TRBV28 to TRBJ1-5, with 7 nucleotides matching TRBD1. Germline V CDR1 and CDR2: MDHEN, SYDVKM. The V gene end was trimmed by 3 bases and the J gene end by 2 bases; junction bases not matched to a gene: 4. The CDR3 runs to 15 residues. Here the CDR3 reads CASSLSGQGNQPQHF. The CDR3 coding sequence is TGTGCCAGCAGTTTGAGCGGACAGGGCAATCAGCCCCAGCATTTT.

This clone appeared a single time. This chain joins TRBV4-1 and TRBJ1-2; weak D call: TRBD1 (6 bases). CDR1 MGHRA and CDR2 YSYEKL come from the germline V gene. This CDR3 contains 14 residues. Trimming left V 4 bases short and J 5 bases short, with 14 bases between. The CDR3 DNA reads TGCGCCAGCAGCCCCCGGACAGCACTATATGGCTACACCTTC. It yields the protein CASSPRTALYGYTF.

The chain recombines TRBV5-6 with TRBJ2-1; maybe TRBD1 (6 bases). Trimming shortened V by 0 bases and J by 7 bases, and 20 bases separated the two germline ends. There are 17 residues in the CDR3. The germline V gene has CDR1 SGHDT and CDR2 YYEEEE. CDR3 in DNA: TGTGCCAGCAGCTTGGAGGTAGGTGGGGGCAGGTGGAATGAGCAGTTCTTC. Protein: CASSLEVGGGRWNEQFF.

The chain recombines TRBV4-1 with TRBJ2-1; TRBD2 matches 15 bases. Germline V gives CDR1 MGHRA, CDR2 YSYEKL. Losses at the gene ends were 4 bases for V and 6 bases for J; bases not matched to a gene: 16. This CDR3 is 20 amino acids long. CDR3 in DNA: TGCGCCAGCAGCCCAGGACTAGCGGGGGGGGCCAAGACCATCCCCAATGAGCAGTTCTTC. Translation gives CASSPGLAGGAKTIPNEQFF.

This clone was observed a single time. This chain joins TRBV19 and TRBJ2-1, with D unclear. CDR3 length equals 14 residues. CDR1 is LNHDA and CDR2 is SQIVND in the germline V gene (reference sequence). Trimming took off 6 bases at V and 2 bases at J, with 11 bases between the two ends. CDR3 region: CASRRSTAYNEQFF. The CDR3 DNA sequence: TGTGCCAGTAGGCGCAGCACAGCCTACAATGAGCAGTTCTTC.

This clone was seen a single time. This sequence joins TRBV7-9 and TRBJ2-7, with 10 nucleotides matching TRBD1. The CDR3 runs to 15 residues. The ends lost 4 bases at V and 5 bases at J; junction bases unmatched: 8. Germline lookup yields CDR1 SEHNR and CDR2 FQNEAQ (reference sequence). The CDR3 here is CASSSAGTGVHEQYF. DNA for the CDR3: TGTGCCAGCAGCTCCGCCGGGACAGGGGTCCACGAGCAGTACTTC.

The V call is TRBV20-1, the J call TRBJ1-1; D is perhaps TRBD1 (6 bases). There are 11 residues in the CDR3. The germline V and J ends were trimmed by 7 bases and 3 bases, with 9 bases remaining between them. The germline CDR1 and CDR2 sequences are DFQATT and SNEGSKA (reference sequence). CDR3 sequence (DNA): TGCAGTGTTAACAGGGACACTGAAGCTTTCTTT. Amino acids: CSVNRDTEAFF.

This clone was seen only a few times. The V and J genes are TRBV4-2 and TRBJ1-3; D unresolved. This CDR3 has 16 amino acids. Germline V gives CDR1 LGHNA, CDR2 YNFKEQ. V dropped 0 bases and J dropped 0 bases, with 9 bases sitting between them. CDR3 region: CASSQDMGLSGNTIYF. CDR3 coding DNA: TGTGCCAGCAGCCAAGATATGGGCCTCTCTGGAAACACCATATATTTT.

The chain uses TRBV2 and TRBJ1-1; possible D gene TRBD1, 5 bases. Trimming stripped 0 bases from V and 4 bases from J, with 12 bases between. This CDR3 is built from 15 residues. Germline V gene sequence: CDR1 SNHLY, CDR2 FYNNEI. The CDR3 is CASSEALTVGTEAFF. DNA for the CDR3: TGTGCCAGCAGTGAAGCGTTGACAGTTGGCACTGAAGCTTTCTTT.

The chain couples TRBV6-1 to TRBJ2-7, with 11 bases matching TRBD1. With 2 bases clipped from V and 1 base from J, the junction kept 4 bases outside the gene matches. Germline V lookup: CDR1 MNHNS, CDR2 SASEGT. The CDR3 loop spans 16 amino acids. This chain's CDR3 is CASSEPGTGGSYEQYF. The CDR3 nucleotides are TGTGCCAGCAGTGAACCCGGGACAGGGGGATCCTACGAGCAGTACTTC.